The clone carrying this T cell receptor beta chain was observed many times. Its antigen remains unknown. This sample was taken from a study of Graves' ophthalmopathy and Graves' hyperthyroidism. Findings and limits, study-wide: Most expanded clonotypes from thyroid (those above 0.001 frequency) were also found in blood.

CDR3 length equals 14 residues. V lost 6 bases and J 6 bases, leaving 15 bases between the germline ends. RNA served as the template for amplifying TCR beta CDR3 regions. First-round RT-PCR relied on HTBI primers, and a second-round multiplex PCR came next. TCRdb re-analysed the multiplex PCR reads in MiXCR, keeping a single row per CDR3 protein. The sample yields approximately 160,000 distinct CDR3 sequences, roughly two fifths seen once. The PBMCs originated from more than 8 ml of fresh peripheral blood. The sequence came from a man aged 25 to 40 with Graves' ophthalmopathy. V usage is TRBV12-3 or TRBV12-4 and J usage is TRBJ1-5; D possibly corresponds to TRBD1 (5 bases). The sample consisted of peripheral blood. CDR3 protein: CASSLWGRGQPQHF. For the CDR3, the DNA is TGTGCCAGCAGCCTTTGGGGGAGAGGTCAGCCCCAGCATTTT.